A selection of T cell receptor beta chains follows, all from one sample in a study of blood T cells in healthy people across ages. TCRdb itself ran the 5' RACE reads through MiXCR, one entry per CDR3 protein. The sample contains under 2 million distinct CDR3 sequences, around 36% of which appear only once. The specimen was blood. The receptors come from a woman in her twenties or thirties in good health. Both conserved end residues are part of each CDR3. D genes are given only for firm matches. For some rows the clone size is stated as once, few or many, or as a class when expanded; others skip it.

TRBV20-1,TRBD2,-,TRBJ2-5,CSARDYQRDYNEQYF,TGCAGTGCTAGAGATTACCAGCGGGACTACAATGAGCAGTACTTC
TRBV9,-,-,TRBJ2-5,CASSDPEGPETQYF,TGTGCCAGCAGCGACCCGGAGGGCCCTGAGACCCAGTACTTC
TRBV11-2,-,few,TRBJ2-3,CASSLEGDFTDTQYF,TGTGCCAGCAGCTTAGAGGGAGATTTCACAGATACGCAGTATTTT
TRBV5-6,TRBD1,-,TRBJ2-1,CASSKDRGTNHNEQFF,TGTGCCAGCAGCAAAGACAGGGGAACTAACCACAATGAGCAGTTCTTC
TRBV28,-,-,TRBJ1-5,CASSLPDSNQPQHF,TGTGCCAGCAGTTTACCCGATAGCAATCAGCCCCAGCATTTT
TRBV20-1,-,few,TRBJ1-2,CSARPVGGGYTF,TGCAGTGCTAGACCCGTGGGGGGTGGCTACACCTTC
TRBV27,-,-,TRBJ2-7,CASSPNPRFLEQYF,TGTGCCAGCAGTCCCAACCCCCGTTTCTTAGAGCAGTACTTC
TRBV2,-,few,TRBJ1-6,CASSTVLGASNSPLHF,TGTGCCAGCAGTACCGTGTTGGGCGCCAGTAATTCACCCCTCCACTTT
TRBV20-1,-,few,TRBJ2-7,CSARVNPISYEQYF,TGCAGTGCTAGAGTCAACCCGATATCATACGAGCAGTACTTC
TRBV29-1,TRBD2,once,TRBJ2-2,CSVGYRLAGGRSGKLFF,TGCAGCGTTGGATACCGTTTAGCGGGAGGGCGAAGCGGGAAGCTGTTTTTT
TRBV29-1,TRBD1,many,TRBJ2-7,CSVARGGQGHEQYF,TGCAGCGTGGCAAGGGGGGGACAGGGCCACGAGCAGTACTTC
TRBV7-8,TRBD2,few,TRBJ2-5,CASSLSDAGAGETQYF,TGTGCCAGCAGCTTATCGGACGCGGGAGCGGGGGAGACCCAGTACTTC
TRBV6-2/TRBV6-3,TRBD1,few,TRBJ1-6,CASSTPGQTYNSPLHF,TGTGCCAGCAGTACCCCGGGACAGACTTATAATTCACCCCTCCACTTT
TRBV27,-,-,TRBJ2-6,CASSFLANSGANVLTF,TGTGCCAGCAGTTTCCTAGCGAACTCTGGGGCCAACGTCCTGACTTTC
TRBV21-1,-,once,TRBJ1-5,CASSRVGPWAFNQPQHF,TGTGCCAGCAGCAGAGTCGGGCCTTGGGCCTTCAATCAGCCCCAGCATTTT
TRBV28,-,-,TRBJ2-5,CASSSSTRAASFRETQYF,TGTGCCAGCAGTTCATCCACAAGGGCAGCCTCGTTTCGGGAGACCCAGTACTTC
TRBV28,-,few,TRBJ1-4,CASSYLNEKLFF,TGTGCCAGCAGTTATTTGAATGAAAAACTGTTTTTT
TRBV18,TRBD1,-,TRBJ2-1,CASSGRQGYEQFF,TGTGCCAGCTCAGGGCGACAGGGTTATGAGCAGTTCTTC
TRBV5-1,-,-,TRBJ2-3,CASSLVESVDTQYF,TGCGCCAGCAGCTTGGTGGAATCCGTAGATACGCAGTATTTT
TRBV18,TRBD2,-,TRBJ2-3,CASSPRGGLLLRDTQYF,TGTGCCAGCTCCCCCCGGGGGGGCCTTCTTCTAAGGGATACGCAGTATTTT
TRBV11-2,-,few,TRBJ2-1,CASSLGSQENEQFF,TGTGCCAGCAGCTTAGGGTCCCAGGAGAATGAGCAGTTCTTC
TRBV7-9,-,-,TRBJ1-5,CPSSSGISNQPQHF,TGTCCCAGCAGCTCAGGAATCTCCAATCAGCCCCAGCATTTT
TRBV4-1,TRBD1,-,TRBJ1-2,CASSQELVTGGFGYTF,TGCGCCAGCAGCCAAGAGCTGGTGACAGGGGGCTTTGGCTACACCTTC
TRBV29-1,-,-,TRBJ1-1,CSVVEGSNTEAFF,TGCAGCGTTGTTGAGGGGTCGAACACTGAAGCTTTCTTT
TRBV4-2,TRBD1,-,TRBJ1-5,CASSPAGQGPNQPQHF,TGTGCCAGCAGCCCAGCGGGACAGGGACCAAATCAGCCCCAGCATTTT
TRBV20-1,-,few,TRBJ2-7,CSANGMGISYEQYF,TGCAGTGCTAATGGGATGGGGATCTCCTACGAGCAGTACTTC
TRBV20-1,-,few,TRBJ2-5,CSASPADRRTIQETQYF,TGCAGTGCCTCACCGGCGGACCGCCGGACGATTCAAGAGACCCAGTACTTC
TRBV7-9,TRBD1,few,TRBJ2-1,CASSSRTGSSEQFF,TGTGCCAGCAGCTCCCGGACAGGGAGCAGTGAGCAGTTCTTC
TRBV9,-,-,TRBJ2-1,CASSVAGRWGVYNEQFF,TGTGCCAGCAGCGTAGCAGGCCGGTGGGGGGTCTACAATGAGCAGTTCTTC
TRBV27,TRBD1,-,TRBJ2-7,CASWTGGYEQYF,TGTGCCAGCTGGACAGGCGGGTACGAGCAGTACTTC
TRBV7-2,-,-,TRBJ2-7,CASSLGRIRIDEQYF,TGTGCCAGCAGCCTCGGGCGAATTCGAATAGACGAGCAGTACTTC
TRBV5-1,-,-,TRBJ2-7,CTSSSGGTDEQYF,TGCACCAGCAGCTCCGGCGGGACCGACGAGCAGTACTTC
TRBV7-2,-,once,TRBJ1-5,CASSLGGKGVPPHF,TGTGCCAGCAGCTTAGGGGGGAAGGGGGTCCCCCCGCATTTT
TRBV19,TRBD1,few,TRBJ1-1,CASSADREGKNTEAFF,TGTGCCAGTAGTGCCGACAGGGAGGGGAAGAACACTGAAGCTTTCTTT
TRBV5-4,TRBD2,-,TRBJ2-3,CASSGGGFADTQYF,TGTGCCAGCAGCGGGGGGGGATTCGCAGATACGCAGTATTTT
TRBV12-3/TRBV12-4,-,-,TRBJ2-7,CAGSWTTRGEQYF,TGTGCCGGCAGTTGGACCACTAGGGGCGAGCAGTACTTC
TRBV11-2,-,-,TRBJ1-5,CASSQGKRNQPQHF,TGTGCCAGCAGCCAGGGAAAGCGCAATCAGCCCCAGCATTTT
TRBV2,TRBD1,-,TRBJ2-7,CASPRGPSYEQYF,TGTGCCAGCCCCAGGGGGCCGTCCTACGAGCAGTACTTC
TRBV7-9,-,-,TRBJ1-2,CASSDSRIGQLYGYTF,TGTGCCAGCAGCGATTCCAGGATTGGACAGTTGTATGGCTACACCTTC
TRBV28,-,-,TRBJ1-2,CASSPLGTDYGYTF,TGTGCCAGCAGTCCTTTGGGGACTGACTATGGCTACACCTTC
TRBV19,-,few,TRBJ2-7,CASSKTGSAGIHEQYF,TGTGCCAGTAGTAAGACCGGGAGTGCAGGTATCCACGAGCAGTACTTC
TRBV10-2,TRBD2,-,TRBJ2-3,CATDPGGDTQYF,TGCGCCACTGACCCGGGGGGGGATACGCAGTATTTT
TRBV4-1,TRBD2,few,TRBJ2-1,CASSQLGLAGYNEQFF,TGCGCCAGCAGCCAACTCGGACTAGCGGGATACAATGAGCAGTTCTTC
TRBV7-9,TRBD1,-,TRBJ1-2,CASSFRDRTEYYGYTF,TGTGCCAGCAGCTTCAGGGACAGGACTGAGTACTATGGCTACACCTTC
TRBV28,TRBD1,-,TRBJ1-2,CASSRQGDEDYGYTF,TGTGCCAGCAGTCGACAGGGGGATGAGGACTATGGCTACACCTTC
TRBV5-1,-,few,TRBJ1-2,CASSLADRDYGYTF,TGCGCCAGCAGCTTGGCCGATCGGGACTATGGCTACACCTTC
TRBV12-3/TRBV12-4,TRBD2,-,TRBJ2-2,CASSPIKGGGNTGELFF,TGTGCCAGCAGCCCCATAAAGGGCGGGGGGAACACCGGGGAGCTGTTTTTT
TRBV7-9,-,few,TRBJ2-7,CASSSMKDSYEQYF,TGTGCCAGCAGCTCGATGAAGGACTCCTACGAGCAGTACTTC
TRBV7-2,TRBD2,many,TRBJ2-1,CASSLRLAGGEQFF,TGTGCCAGCAGCTTAAGACTAGCGGGGGGTGAGCAGTTCTTC
TRBV4-1,-,-,TRBJ1-2,CASSRGPGVLSYSYTF,TGCGCCAGCAGCCGGGGGCCCGGGGTATTGAGCTATAGCTACACCTTC